The clone carrying this T cell receptor (beta chain) was seen only a few times. This sample is drawn from a study of shared T cell receptors in the human thymus. This CDR3 comprises 13 residues. V dropped 5 bases and J dropped 0 bases, with 7 bases sitting between them. Germline assignment: CDR1 MNHEY and CDR2 SVGAGI. Some clones are missing from TCRdb's copy, which holds only in-frame ones; the method was immunoSEQ multiplex PCR. The sample shows hundreds of thousands of clones, around 87% of them seen only once. These data were likewise used in another study, on human thymus T cells. From that paper: A high degree of thymic repertoire overlap among unrelated individuals was reported in related research.

The receptor was derived from a boy younger than two with a congenital heart defect. The chain employs TRBV6-5 and TRBJ1-2, with D hard to call. Input material: thymocytes. The CDR3 sequence is CASSPQANYGYTF. CDR3 nucleotides: TGTGCCAGCAGTCCCCAGGCTAACTATGGCTACACCTTC.